This T cell receptor (beta chain) originates from a study of blood T cell repertoires in COVID-19. This CDR3 spans 17 amino acids. CDR1 is SEHNR, CDR2 FQNEAQ, per germline (reference sequence). After removal of 5 bases from V and 3 bases from J, the junction contained 15 bases not matched to a gene. Sequenced by immunoSEQ multiplex PCR; TCRdb stores in-frame clones only, minus some. Found here are approximately 190,000 clones, approximately 79% of them singletons; the top ten hold around 15%. This chain connects TRBV7-9 to TRBJ1-1; the match to TRBD1 covers 7 bases. The sequencing sample was made of peripheral blood. The TCR comes from a man younger than 40 with active or convalescent COVID-19. CDR3 in DNA: TGTGCCAGCAGCCATCGACAGGGTAGGACCACGGACACTGAAGCTTTCTTT. Protein: CASSHRQGRTTDTEAFF.